This TCR beta chain was sequenced during a study of blood T cell repertoires in COVID-19. Study details: Specimens from acute and convalescent COVID-19 originated in the United States, Italy and Spain. The cDNA or gDNA used as material had been derived from T cells, B-cell-depleted T cells, or PBMCs.

The CDR3 sequence is 15 residues long. Looked up from germline, CDR1 is LGHDT and CDR2 is YNNKEL (reference sequence). The germline V and J ends were trimmed by 4 bases and 3 bases, with 14 bases remaining between them. Authors' analysis steps: Reference gene primer amplification gave nucleated cell count estimates. The table came from immunoSEQ multiplex PCR; TCRdb's copy has only in-frame clones and leaves some out. From that table come the V and J calls and clone size; the DNA was used to work out D and trimming. This sample has some 130,000 clones, with around 84% found just once. The chain recombines TRBV3-1 (or the pseudogene TRBV3-2) with TRBJ2-3, with D possibly TRBD2 on 5 matching bases. The sample consisted of peripheral blood. This receptor was taken from a woman older than 75 with acute or convalescent COVID-19. This CDR3 is CASSPPTGLTDTQYF. The CDR3 coding sequence is TGTGCCAGCAGCCCGCCCACCGGACTGACAGATACGCAGTATTTT.